This T cell receptor beta chain was identified during a study of blood T cell repertoires in COVID-19. Study-level background: Samples taken during acute and convalescent COVID-19 were collected in the United States, Italy and Spain. Sources were T cells, B-cell-depleted T cells, or PBMCs; the material itself was cDNA or gDNA.

Profiling relied on immunoSEQ multiplex PCR, and the TCRdb table lists in-frame clones only, not all of them. The table shows 240,000 or so clones, with about 89% occurring only once. From germline, CDR1 is LGHDT and CDR2 YNNKEL (reference sequence). The CDR3 length is 14 residues. Trimming at V came to 2 bases and at J to 4 bases, leaving 2 bases not matched to a gene. This sequence was found in a middle-aged man who had recovered from COVID-19. The sample taken for sequencing was PBMCs or T cells enriched from blood (not recorded which). This chain joins TRBV3-1 (or the pseudogene TRBV3-2) and TRBJ2-1, with TRBD1 matching 7 bases. DNA of the CDR3: TGTGCCAGCAGCCAATGGGACAGATACAATGAGCAGTTCTTC. It encodes CASSQWDRYNEQFF.